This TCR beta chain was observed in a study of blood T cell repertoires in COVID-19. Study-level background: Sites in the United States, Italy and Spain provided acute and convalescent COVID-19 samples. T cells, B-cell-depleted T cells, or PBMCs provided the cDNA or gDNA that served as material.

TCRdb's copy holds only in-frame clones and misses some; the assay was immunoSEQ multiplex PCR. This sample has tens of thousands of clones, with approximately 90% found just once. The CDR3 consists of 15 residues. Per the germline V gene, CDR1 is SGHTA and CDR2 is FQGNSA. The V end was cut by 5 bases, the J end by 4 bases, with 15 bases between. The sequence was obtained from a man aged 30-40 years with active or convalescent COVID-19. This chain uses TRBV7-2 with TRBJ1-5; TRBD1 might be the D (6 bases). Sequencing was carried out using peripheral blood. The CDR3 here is CASSIKDSFNQPQHF. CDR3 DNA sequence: TGTGCCAGCAGCATTAAGGACAGTTTTAATCAGCCCCAGCATTTT.